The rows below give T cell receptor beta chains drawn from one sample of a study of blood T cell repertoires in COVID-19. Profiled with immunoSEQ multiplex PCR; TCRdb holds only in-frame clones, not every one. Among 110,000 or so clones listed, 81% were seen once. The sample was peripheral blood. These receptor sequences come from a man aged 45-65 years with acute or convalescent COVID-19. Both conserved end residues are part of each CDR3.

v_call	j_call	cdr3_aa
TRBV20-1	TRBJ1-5	CSASWGGEQPQHF
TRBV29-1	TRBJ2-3	CSVAGGVTDTQYF
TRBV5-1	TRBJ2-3	CASSLGGSGYTDTQYF
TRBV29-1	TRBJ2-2	CSVVDQAGELFF
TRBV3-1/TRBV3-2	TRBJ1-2	CASSKDKGAGYTF
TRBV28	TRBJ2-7	CASSSGTYEQYF
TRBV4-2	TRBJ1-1	CASSYGTVNTEAFF
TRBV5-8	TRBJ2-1	CASVARTSSYNEQFF
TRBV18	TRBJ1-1	CASSPNTDTGAFF
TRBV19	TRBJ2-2	CASSIVQGTGELFF
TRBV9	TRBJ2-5	CASSVNPAGQETQYF
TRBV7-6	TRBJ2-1	CASSGGPQNEQFF
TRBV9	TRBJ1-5	CASSPGPGTGERQPQHF
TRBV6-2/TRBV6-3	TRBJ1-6	CASSLTGLGSPLHF
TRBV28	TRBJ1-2	CASTTGTGGYTF
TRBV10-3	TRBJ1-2	CAISEGLGTSLAYGYTF
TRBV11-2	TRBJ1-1	CASSLGAGVNTEAFF
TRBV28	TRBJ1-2	CATQPQGPTYGYTF
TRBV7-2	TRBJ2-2	CASSLFTGVNTGELFF
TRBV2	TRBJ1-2	CASITGPNYGYTF